This T cell receptor beta chain appears in the sequencing data of a study of identical twins (dated by TCRdb to 2016 to 2017). With respect to the entire study: TCR alpha and beta repertoires from monozygotic twins, unrelated adults of various ages and cord blood were deep-sequenced to test whether fetal clonotypes persist. To rule out contamination, replicate twin experiments were performed at different times with different library preparation protocols.

The library was produced with 5' RACE. The reads were generated on an Illumina HiSeq 2000. Template switching added a universal primer binding site, and the final cDNA carried a unique molecular identifier that allowed TCR cDNA molecules to be counted accurately. Specific primers in the conserved constant-segment region were used to synthesize first-strand cDNA for the TCR alpha and beta chains. To control for contamination, every cDNA library carried two barcodes: a SMART-Mk sample barcode plus Illumina barcodes. TruSeq adapter sequences and Illumina sample barcodes were added in two successive PCR steps. Sequencing of the TCR alpha and beta cDNA libraries was done on the Illumina HiSeq platform using custom primers. The original methods were these. MiGEC processed the raw reads to extract unique molecular identifiers, while MiXCR was used to determine the CDR3 positions. Recombination models were inferred per individual with the repgenHMM and IGoR tools using an EM algorithm. The tcR package in R was used for shared clonotype analysis, with sharing normalized by the product of cloneset sizes. To study raw recombination without the effects of thymic and clonal selection, out-of-frame nonproductive sequences were analyzed. The raw public reads went through TCRdb reprocessing: fastp at Q25, MiXCR clone calling, in-frame beta chains kept. Rows with one shared CDR3 protein collapse into an entry with the most common genes and DNA. The V and J calls come from TCRdb's annotation, not from the publication. This sample has just over 500,000 distinct CDR3 sequences in its table, and roughly a fifth of those were observed once. Around 0.9% of the sample is held by the ten biggest clonotypes.

In the case of this clonotype: This clone's antigen is unknown. Base quality data are lacking; no much larger clone is found one base away.

The investigation overall reported the following: Compared with coincidental sharing between unrelated individuals, out-of-frame TCR alpha sequences shared between twins showed an excess of sequences with low generation probability. Fewer insertions were carried by abundant cord blood beta clonotypes; a weaker similar trend was observed in young adult naive repertoires, while no such trend was observed in memory repertoires. Because the same donors could not be followed over many years, the conclusions depended on cross-sectional statistical analysis. Recombination models systematically underestimated out-of-frame TCR alpha sharing in monozygotic twins but agreed with sharing between unrelated individuals. In beta out-of-frame sequences, excess twin sharing was weaker, because having fewer shared sequences lowered the signal-to-noise ratio. Invariant T cells such as MAIT and iNKT could partly confound zero-insertion analyses, though diverse VJ usage argued against this for most clonotypes.

The CDR3 holds 14 amino acids from the cysteine to the phenylalanine. The CDR3 DNA has 42 bases and is translated from base 1. CDR1 and CDR2, per the germline V gene, are SGDLS and YYNGEE. V is shortened by 0 bases, J by 7 bases, and the region joining them spans 13 bases. Every donor was a healthy Caucasian. The twin cohort consisted of three pairs of female monozygotic twins, all aged roughly 18 to 30 years. CD4+ and CD8+ T cell populations were isolated with positive isolation kits from Invitrogen. The same specimen was also included in a second study, on T cells expressing NK-cell markers. Drawing on the second study: TCR beta-chain repertoires were profiled in sorted CD3+CD56+NKG2C+, CD3+CD56+NKG2C- and CD3+CD56-NKG2C+ T-cell subsets from about 8 donors. Seven of the eight sequenced donors were HCMV-seropositive and one was HCMV-seronegative. To restrict sorting to alphabetaTCR-expressing T cells, an anti-gammadeltaTCR antibody was added in several experiments. In over 5 donors, the dominant CD3+CD56+NKG2C+ clonotypes were among the top 10 CD8+ clonotypes and accounted for roughly 1.0-8% of CD8+ T cells. Those dominant clonotypes were again the most abundant among CD3+CD56-NKG2C+ cells in a few donors, at about 28.3-65%. Whether the expanded NKG2C-expressing T cell clones were specific for HCMV antigens was left unclear. All eight donors whose samples were sequenced were randomly selected healthy volunteers, three of them men and five women. A commercial ELISA kit detecting HCMV-specific IgG in serum was used to determine HCMV serostatus. MIGEC handled demultiplexing of the reads and grouping by UMI, while MiTCR was used to assemble and quantify clonotypes. To remove erroneous sequences, TCR cDNA sequences were retained only when supported by two or more reads. Downstream repertoire analysis used the tcR package, and clonotypes were matched across fractions by CDR3 nucleotide sequence plus V segment. VDJmatch was used to annotate antigen specificity against VDJdb, with one amino acid substitution allowed in CDR3.

The rearrangement joined TRBV9 to TRBJ1-2; tentative D gene TRBD1, with 6 bases matching. The receptor was derived from a woman between 18 and 29 years old in good health. The specimen sequenced was CD4+ T cells sorted from blood. DNA sequence: TGTGCCAGCAGCGTAGATTTAGGGGGTGGTGGCTACACCTTC. Its product reads: CASSVDLGGGGYTF.